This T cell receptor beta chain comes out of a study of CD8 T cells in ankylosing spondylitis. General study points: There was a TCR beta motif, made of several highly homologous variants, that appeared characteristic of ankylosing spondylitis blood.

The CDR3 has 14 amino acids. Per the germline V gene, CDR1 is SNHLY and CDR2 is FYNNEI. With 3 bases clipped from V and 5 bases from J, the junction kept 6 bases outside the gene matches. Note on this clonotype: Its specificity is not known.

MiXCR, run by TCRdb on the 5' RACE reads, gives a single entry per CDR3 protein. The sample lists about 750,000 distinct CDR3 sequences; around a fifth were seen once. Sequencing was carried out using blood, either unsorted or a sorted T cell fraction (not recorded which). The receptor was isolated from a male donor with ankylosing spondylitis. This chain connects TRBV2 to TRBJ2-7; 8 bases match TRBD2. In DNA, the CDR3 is TGTGCCAGCAGTGAGGGGACTAGAGTCCACGAGCAGTACTTC. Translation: CASSEGTRVHEQYF. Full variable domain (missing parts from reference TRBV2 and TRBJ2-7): EPEVTQTPSHQVTQMGQEVILRCVPISNHLYFYWYRQILGQKVEFLVSFYNNEISEKSEIFDDQFSVERPDGSNFTLKIRSTKLEDSAMYFCASSEGTRVHEQYFGPGTRLTVT.